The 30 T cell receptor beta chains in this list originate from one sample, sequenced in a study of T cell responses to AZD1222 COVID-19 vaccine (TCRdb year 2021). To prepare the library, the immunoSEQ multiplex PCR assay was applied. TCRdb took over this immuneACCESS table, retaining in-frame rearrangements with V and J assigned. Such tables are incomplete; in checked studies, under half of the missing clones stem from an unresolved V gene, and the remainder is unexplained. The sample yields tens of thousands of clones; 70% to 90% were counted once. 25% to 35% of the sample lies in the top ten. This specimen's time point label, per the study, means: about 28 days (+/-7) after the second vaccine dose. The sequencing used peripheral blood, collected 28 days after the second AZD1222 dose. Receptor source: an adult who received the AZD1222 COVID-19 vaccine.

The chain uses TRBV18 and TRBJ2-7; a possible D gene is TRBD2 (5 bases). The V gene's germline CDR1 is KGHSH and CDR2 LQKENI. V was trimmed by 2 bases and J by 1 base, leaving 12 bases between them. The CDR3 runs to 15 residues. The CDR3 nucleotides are TGTGCCAGCTCACCAAAGGATCGCGGGTCCTACGAGCAGTACTTC. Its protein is CASSPKDRGSYEQYF.

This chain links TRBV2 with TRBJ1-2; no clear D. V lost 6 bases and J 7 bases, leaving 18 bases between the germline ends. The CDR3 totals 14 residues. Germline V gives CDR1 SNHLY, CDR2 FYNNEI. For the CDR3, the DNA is TGTGCCAGCAGACCAGGCCCAGGCCTTGGTGGCTACACCTTC. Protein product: CASRPGPGLGGYTF.

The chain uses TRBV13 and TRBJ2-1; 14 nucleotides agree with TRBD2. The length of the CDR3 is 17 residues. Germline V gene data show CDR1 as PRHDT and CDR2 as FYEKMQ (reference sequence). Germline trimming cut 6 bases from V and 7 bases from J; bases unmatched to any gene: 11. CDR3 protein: CASSLGGTSGSINEQFF. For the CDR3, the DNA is TGTGCCAGCAGTCTGGGGGGGACTAGCGGGAGTATAAATGAGCAGTTCTTC.

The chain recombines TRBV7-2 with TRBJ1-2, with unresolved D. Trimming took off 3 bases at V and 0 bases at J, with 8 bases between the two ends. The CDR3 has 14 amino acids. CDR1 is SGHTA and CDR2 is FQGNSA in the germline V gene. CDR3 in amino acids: CASSFGRPNYGYTF. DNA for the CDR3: TGTGCCAGCAGCTTCGGCAGACCTAACTATGGCTACACCTTC. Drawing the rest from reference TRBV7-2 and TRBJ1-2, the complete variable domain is GAGVSQSPSNKVTEKGKDVELRCDPISGHTALYWYRQSLGQGLEFLIYFQGNSAPDKSGLPSDRFSAERTGGSVSTLTIQRTQQEDSAVYLCASSFGRPNYGYTFGSGTRLTVV.

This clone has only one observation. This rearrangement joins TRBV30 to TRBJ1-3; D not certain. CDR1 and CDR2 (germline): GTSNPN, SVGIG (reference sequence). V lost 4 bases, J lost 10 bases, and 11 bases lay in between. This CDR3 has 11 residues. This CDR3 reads CAWNTAKTIYF. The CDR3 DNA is TGTGCCTGGAATACAGCTAAAACCATATATTTT.

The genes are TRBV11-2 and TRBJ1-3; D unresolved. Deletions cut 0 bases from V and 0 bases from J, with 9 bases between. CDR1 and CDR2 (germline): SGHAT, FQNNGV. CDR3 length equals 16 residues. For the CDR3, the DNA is TGTGCCAGCAGCTTAGAGGTTGCGCTCTCTGGAAACACCATATATTTT. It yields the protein CASSLEVALSGNTIYF.

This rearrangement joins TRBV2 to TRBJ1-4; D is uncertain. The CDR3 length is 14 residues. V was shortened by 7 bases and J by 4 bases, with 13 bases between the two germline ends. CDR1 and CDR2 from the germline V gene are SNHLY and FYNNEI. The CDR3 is CASTLTRNNEKLFF. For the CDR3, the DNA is TGTGCCAGCACCTTGACCCGTAATAATGAAAAACTGTTTTTT.

The CDR3 sequence is CASSKDRGFGELFF. CDR3 nucleotide sequence: TGTGCCAGCAGCAAGGACAGGGGGTTCGGGGAGCTGTTTTTT. The J gene is TRBJ2-2, the V gene TRBV7-3, with 10 bases fitting TRBD1. The CDR3 is made up of 14 amino acids. The germline V gene encodes CDR1 SGHTA and CDR2 FQGTGA. V gave up 5 bases and J gave up 7 bases; unmatched junction bases: 4.

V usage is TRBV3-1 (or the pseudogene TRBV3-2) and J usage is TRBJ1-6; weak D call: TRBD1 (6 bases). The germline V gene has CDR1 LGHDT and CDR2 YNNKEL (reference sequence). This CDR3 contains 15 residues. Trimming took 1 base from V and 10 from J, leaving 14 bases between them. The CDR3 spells CASSQVGGAGSPLHF. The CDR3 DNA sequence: TGTGCCAGCAGCCAAGTGGGGGGGGCCGGGTCACCCCTCCACTTT.

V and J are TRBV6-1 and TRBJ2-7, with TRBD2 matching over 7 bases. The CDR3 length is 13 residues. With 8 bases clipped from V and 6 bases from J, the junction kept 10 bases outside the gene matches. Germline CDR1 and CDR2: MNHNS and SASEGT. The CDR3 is CASLGGPRGEQYF. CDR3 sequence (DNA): TGTGCCAGCCTGGGAGGGCCCCGGGGCGAGCAGTACTTC.

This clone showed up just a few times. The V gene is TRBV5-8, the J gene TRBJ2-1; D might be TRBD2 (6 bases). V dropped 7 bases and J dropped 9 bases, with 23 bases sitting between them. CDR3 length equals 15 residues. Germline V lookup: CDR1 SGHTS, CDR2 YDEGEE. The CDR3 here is CASAPSGELRVEQFF. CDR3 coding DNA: TGTGCCAGCGCCCCATCGGGAGAACTCCGGGTTGAGCAGTTCTTC. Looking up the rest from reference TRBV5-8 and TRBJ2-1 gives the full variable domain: EAGVTQSPTHLIKTRGQQATLRCSPISGHTSVYWYQQALGLGLQFLLWYDEGEERNRGNFPPRFSGRQFPNYSSELNVNALELEDSALYLCASAPSGELRVEQFFGPGTRLTVL.

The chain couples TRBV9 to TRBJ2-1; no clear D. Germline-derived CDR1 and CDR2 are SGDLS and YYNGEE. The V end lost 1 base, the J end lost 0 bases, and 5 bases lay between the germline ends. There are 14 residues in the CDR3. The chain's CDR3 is CASSVQSSYNEQFF. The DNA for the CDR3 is TGTGCCAGCAGCGTACAGAGCTCCTACAATGAGCAGTTCTTC.

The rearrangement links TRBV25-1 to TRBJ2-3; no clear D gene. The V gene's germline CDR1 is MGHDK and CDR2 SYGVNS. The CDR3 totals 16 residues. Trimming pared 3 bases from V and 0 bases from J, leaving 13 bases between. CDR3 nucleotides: TGTGCCAGCAGTGAGGGGTGGAGCTCTAGCACAGATACGCAGTATTTT. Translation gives CASSEGWSSSTDTQYF.

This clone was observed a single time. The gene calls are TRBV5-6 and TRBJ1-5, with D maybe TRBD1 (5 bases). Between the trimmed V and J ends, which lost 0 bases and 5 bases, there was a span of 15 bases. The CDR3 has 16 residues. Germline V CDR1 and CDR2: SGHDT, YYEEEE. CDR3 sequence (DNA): TGTGCCAGCAGCTTGGGCCGTTGGGGGAGCGATCAGCCCCAGCATTTT. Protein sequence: CASSLGRWGSDQPQHF.

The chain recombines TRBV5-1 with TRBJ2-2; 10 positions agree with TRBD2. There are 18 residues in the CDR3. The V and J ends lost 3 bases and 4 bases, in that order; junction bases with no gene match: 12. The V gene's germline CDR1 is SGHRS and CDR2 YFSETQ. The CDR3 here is CASSSPIAGGRGTGELFF. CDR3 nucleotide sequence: TGCGCCAGCAGCTCCCCCATAGCGGGAGGCCGGGGCACCGGGGAGCTGTTTTTT.

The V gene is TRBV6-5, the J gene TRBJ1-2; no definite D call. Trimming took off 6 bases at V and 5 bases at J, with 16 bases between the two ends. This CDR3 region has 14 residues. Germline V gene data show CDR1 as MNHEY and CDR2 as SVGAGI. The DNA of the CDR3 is TGTGCCAGCAGCCAGGACGGGTTCGGGTATGGCTACACCTTC. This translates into CASSQDGFGYGYTF.

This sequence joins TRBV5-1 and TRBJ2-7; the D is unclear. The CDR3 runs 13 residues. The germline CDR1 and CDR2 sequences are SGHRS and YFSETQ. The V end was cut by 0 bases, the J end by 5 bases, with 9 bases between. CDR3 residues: CASSLGALDEQYF. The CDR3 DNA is TGCGCCAGCAGCTTGGGGGCCCTGGACGAGCAGTACTTC.

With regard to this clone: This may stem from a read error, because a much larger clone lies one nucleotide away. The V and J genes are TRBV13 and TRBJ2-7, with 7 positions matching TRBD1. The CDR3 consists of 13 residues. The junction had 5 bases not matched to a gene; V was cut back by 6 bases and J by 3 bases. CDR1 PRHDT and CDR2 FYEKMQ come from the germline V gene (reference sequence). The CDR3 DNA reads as TGTGCCAGCAGTTACCGGGACAGCTACGAGCAGTACTTC. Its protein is CASSYRDSYEQYF.

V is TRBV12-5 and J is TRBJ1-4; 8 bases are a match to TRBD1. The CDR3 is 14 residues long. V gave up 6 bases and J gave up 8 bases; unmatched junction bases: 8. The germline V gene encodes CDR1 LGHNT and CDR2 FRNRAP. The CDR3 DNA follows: TGTGCTAGTGGCCCTGACAGGGGAGGGGAAAAACTGTTTTTT. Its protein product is CASGPDRGGEKLFF.

The CDR3 here is CASASGLFTDTQYF. The DNA for the CDR3 is TGTGCCAGCGCCTCGGGACTATTCACAGATACGCAGTATTTT. The chain combines TRBV7-2 with TRBJ2-3, with TRBD2 matching over 7 bases. From germline, CDR1 is SGHTA and CDR2 FQGNSA. The CDR3 has 14 residues. V shed 8 bases, J shed 2 bases, and the junction held 7 bases outside the gene matches.

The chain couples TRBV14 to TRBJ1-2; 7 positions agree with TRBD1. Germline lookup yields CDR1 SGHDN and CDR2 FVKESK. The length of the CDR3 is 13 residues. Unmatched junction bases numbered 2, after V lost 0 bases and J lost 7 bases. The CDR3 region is CASSQDTGVGYTF. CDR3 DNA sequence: TGTGCCAGCAGCCAAGATACAGGGGTTGGCTACACCTTC.

The CDR3 region is CASSLASINTEAFF. The CDR3 DNA reads as TGTGCCAGCAGTCTCGCCAGTATAAACACTGAAGCTTTCTTT. The chain has TRBV28 and TRBJ1-1, with D uncertain. With 5 bases removed from V and 2 bases from J, the gap between germline ends came to 12 bases. The CDR3 is 14 residues long. The V gene's germline CDR1 is MDHEN and CDR2 SYDVKM.

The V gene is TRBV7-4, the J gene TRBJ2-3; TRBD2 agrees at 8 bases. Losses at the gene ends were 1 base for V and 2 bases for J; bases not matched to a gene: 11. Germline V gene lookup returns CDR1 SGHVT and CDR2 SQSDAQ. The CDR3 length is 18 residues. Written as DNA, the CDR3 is TGTGCCAGCAGCTTAGTTCGGGTTAGCGGGGCAAACACAGATACGCAGTATTTT. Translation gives CASSLVRVSGANTDTQYF.

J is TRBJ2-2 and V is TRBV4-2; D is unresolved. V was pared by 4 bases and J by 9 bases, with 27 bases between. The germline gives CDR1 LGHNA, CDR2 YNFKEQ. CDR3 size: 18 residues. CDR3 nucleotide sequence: TGTGCCAGCAGCCTCCGTTCTGTCCCCCGCTTGTATAGCCGGGAGCTGTTTTTT. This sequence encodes CASSLRSVPRLYSRELFF.

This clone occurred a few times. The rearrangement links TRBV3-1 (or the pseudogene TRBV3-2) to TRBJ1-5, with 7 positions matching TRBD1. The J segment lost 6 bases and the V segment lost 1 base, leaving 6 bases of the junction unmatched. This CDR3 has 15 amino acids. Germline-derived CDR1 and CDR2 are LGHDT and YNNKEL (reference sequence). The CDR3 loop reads CASSQGQGLRQPQHF. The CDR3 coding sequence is TGTGCCAGCAGCCAAGGACAGGGCCTTCGTCAGCCCCAGCATTTT.

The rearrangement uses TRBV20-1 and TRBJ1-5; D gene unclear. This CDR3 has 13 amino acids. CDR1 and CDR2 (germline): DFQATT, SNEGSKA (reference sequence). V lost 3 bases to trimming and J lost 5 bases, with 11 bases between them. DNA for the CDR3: TGCAGTGCTAGTGCTCCCGCCGATCAGCCCCAGCATTTT. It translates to CSASAPADQPQHF.

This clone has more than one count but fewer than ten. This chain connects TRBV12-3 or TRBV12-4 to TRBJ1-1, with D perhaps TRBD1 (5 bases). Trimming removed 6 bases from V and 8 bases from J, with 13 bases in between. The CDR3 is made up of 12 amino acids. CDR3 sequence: CASRSGGGEAFF. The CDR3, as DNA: TGTGCCAGCAGGTCCGGGGGAGGCGAAGCTTTCTTT.

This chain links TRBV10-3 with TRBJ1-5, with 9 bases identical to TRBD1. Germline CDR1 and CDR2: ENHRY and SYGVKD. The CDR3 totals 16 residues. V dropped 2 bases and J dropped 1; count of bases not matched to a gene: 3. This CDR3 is CAISEGGQGSNQPQHF. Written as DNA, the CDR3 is TGTGCCATCAGTGAGGGGGGACAGGGAAGCAATCAGCCCCAGCATTTT.

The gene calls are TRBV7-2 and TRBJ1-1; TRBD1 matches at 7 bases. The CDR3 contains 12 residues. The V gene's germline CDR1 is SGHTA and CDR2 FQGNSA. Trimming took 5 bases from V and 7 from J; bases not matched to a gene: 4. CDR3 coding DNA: TGTGCCAGCAGCCAGGGGGAGGTTGAAGCTTTCTTT. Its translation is CASSQGEVEAFF. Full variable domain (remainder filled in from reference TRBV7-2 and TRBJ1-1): GAGVSQSPSNKVTEKGKDVELRCDPISGHTALYWYRQSLGQGLEFLIYFQGNSAPDKSGLPSDRFSAERTGGSVSTLTIQRTQQEDSAVYLCASSQGEVEAFFGQGTRLTVV.

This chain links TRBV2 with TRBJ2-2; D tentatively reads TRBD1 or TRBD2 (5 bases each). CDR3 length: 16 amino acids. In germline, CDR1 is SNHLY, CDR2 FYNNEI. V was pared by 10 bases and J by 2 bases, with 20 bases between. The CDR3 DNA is TGTGCCATCACCACATCCGGGACCCAAAACACCGGGGAGCTGTTTTTT. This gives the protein CAITTSGTQNTGELFF.